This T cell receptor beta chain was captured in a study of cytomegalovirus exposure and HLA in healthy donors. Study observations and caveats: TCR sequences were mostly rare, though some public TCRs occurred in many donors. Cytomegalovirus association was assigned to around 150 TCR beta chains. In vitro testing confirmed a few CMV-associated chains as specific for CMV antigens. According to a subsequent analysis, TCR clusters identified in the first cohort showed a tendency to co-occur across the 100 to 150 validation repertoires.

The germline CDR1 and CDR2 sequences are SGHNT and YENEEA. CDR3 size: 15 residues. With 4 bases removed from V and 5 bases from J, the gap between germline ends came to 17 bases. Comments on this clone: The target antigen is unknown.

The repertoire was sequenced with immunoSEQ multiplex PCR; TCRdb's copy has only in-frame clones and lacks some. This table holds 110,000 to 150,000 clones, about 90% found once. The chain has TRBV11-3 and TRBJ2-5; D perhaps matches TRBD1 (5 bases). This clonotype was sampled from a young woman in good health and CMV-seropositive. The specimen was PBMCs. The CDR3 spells CASSSSRREGETQYF. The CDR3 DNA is TGTGCCAGCAGCTCGAGTCGCAGGGAAGGGGAGACCCAGTACTTC.